These 7 T cell receptor beta chains originate from one sample sequenced in a study of CD8+CD57+ T cells in acquired aplastic anemia. Genomic DNA, the template, was used for profiling of the TCR beta VDJ and CDR3. A single record per CDR3 protein comes from TCRdb applying MiXCR to the reads. The data contain a few hundred thousand distinct CDR3 sequences, roughly 45% of them singletons. CD8+CD57+ cell expansion, shown by flow cytometry, had occurred in the patients selected for sequencing. Material for sequencing was sorted CD4+, CD8+, or CD8+CD57+ T cells (not recorded which) from PBMCs. These receptors were obtained from a human donor with aplastic anemia.

This clonotype was counted many times. J is TRBJ1-4 and V is TRBV19, with a tentative D call TRBD1 (5 bases). Germline V lookup: CDR1 LNHDA, CDR2 SQIVND (reference sequence). Trimming left V 5 bases short and J 5 bases short, with 15 bases between. CDR3 length equals 15 residues. CDR3 DNA sequence: TGTGCCAGTAGTGCACGACAGACCGACAATGAAAAACTGTTTTTT. This gives the protein CASSARQTDNEKLFF.

This clonotype was counted ten times or more. The chain joins TRBV6-1 to TRBJ1-5; 7 nucleotides line up with TRBD1. CDR1 and CDR2 from the germline V gene are MNHNS and SASEGT. The V gene end was trimmed by 4 bases and the J gene end by 2 bases; junction bases not matched to a gene: 2. The CDR3 length is 14 residues. The CDR3 sequence: CASSGGTGNQPQHF. In DNA form, the CDR3 reads TGTGCCAGCAGTGGGGGGACAGGCAATCAGCCCCAGCATTTT.

This clonotype was counted many times. The chain carries TRBV7-9 and TRBJ2-2; 10 positions match TRBD1. The CDR3 runs to 17 residues. Germline V CDR1 and CDR2: SEHNR, FQNEAQ (reference sequence). V lost 1 base and J lost 5; bases outside the gene matches: 7. CDR3 protein: CASSLGDRGIGTGELFF. For the CDR3, the DNA is TGTGCCAGCAGCTTAGGGGACAGGGGCATCGGGACCGGGGAGCTGTTTTTT.

This clonotype was recorded at least ten times. This CDR3 reads CASSLDPLEKLFF. As DNA, the CDR3 is TGTGCCAGCAGCTTGGATCCGTTAGAAAAACTGTTTTTT. The genes are TRBV5-8 and TRBJ1-4; unclear D gene. Per germline, CDR1 SGHTS and CDR2 YDEGEE. The ends were cut back, 0 bases at V and 8 bases at J, with 8 bases in the middle. The CDR3 has 13 residues.

The J gene is TRBJ2-7, the V gene TRBV6-5; a possible D gene is TRBD1 (6 bases). Germline CDR1 reads MNHEY; CDR2 reads SVGAGI. V was trimmed by 6 bases and J by 3 bases, leaving 18 bases between them. The CDR3 loop spans 15 amino acids. The CDR3 DNA reads as TGTGCCAGCAGCGACACAGGGAACTATGGCTACGAGCAGTACTTC. Its protein is CASSDTGNYGYEQYF.

This clonotype was recorded many times. The chain is built from TRBV12-3 or TRBV12-4 and TRBJ2-4; either TRBD1 or TRBD2 may supply D (5 bases each). The germline V and J ends were trimmed by 6 bases and 12 bases, with 18 bases remaining between them. The CDR3 extends over 13 amino acids. The CDR3 loop reads CASSFGAPSSQYF. The CDR3 coding sequence is TGTGCCAGCAGCTTCGGGGCACCCTCCAGTCAGTACTTC.

This clonotype was seen a handful of times. The chain uses TRBV7-2 and TRBJ2-7, with D unclear. Trimming removed 2 bases from V and 2 bases from J, with 7 bases in between. The germline V gene has CDR1 SGHTA and CDR2 FQGNSA. The CDR3 loop spans 13 amino acids. The CDR3 spells CASSLPGTYEQYF. The CDR3 DNA reads TGTGCCAGCAGCTTACCAGGTACCTACGAGCAGTACTTC.